The 19 T cell receptor beta chains below were found in one sample sequenced in a study of shared clonotypes between healthy human individuals. The naive CD8 subset, CD45RO-negative cells positively selected for CCR7, excluded terminally differentiated effector memory CD45RA+ cells. Clones were read by immunoSEQ multiplex PCR, and TCRdb kept only the in-frame ones, dropping some. The sample includes some 2,100,000 clones, about 93% of them seen just once. Sequencing input: naive CD8+ T cells from PBMCs. Receptor source: a man aged 18 to 29 in good health. Some clones in this sample may be carry-over from other donors' samples.

The chain carries TRBV7-8 and TRBJ2-7; D is unresolved. This CDR3 comprises 14 residues. V shed 1 base and J shed 2 bases, with 9 bases lying between them. Germline-derived CDR1 and CDR2 are SGHVS and FQNEAQ. The CDR3 DNA reads TGTGCCAGCAGCTTAGGTAGCCTAGCCTACGAGCAGTACTTC. Translation: CASSLGSLAYEQYF.

In regard to this clone: This specimen includes other DNA sequences encoding the same CDR3. The chain combines TRBV5-1 with TRBJ2-7; D gene unclear. Germline loops: CDR1 SGHRS, CDR2 YFSETQ. This CDR3 is 13 amino acids long. Trimming pared 0 bases from V and 1 base from J, leaving 5 bases between. CDR3 nucleotide sequence: TGCGCCAGCAGCTTGGTTGGGTCCTACGAGCAGTACTTC. Translated, it gives CASSLVGSYEQYF.

The V gene is TRBV5-4, the J gene TRBJ2-1, with D possibly matching TRBD2 (6 bases). The CDR3 is 14 amino acids. Germline V CDR1 and CDR2: SGHNT, YYREEE (reference sequence). V was clipped by 4 bases and J by 1 base, with 9 bases between them. The CDR3 spells CASSPGRSYNEQFF. The CDR3 DNA is TGTGCCAGCAGCCCCGGGAGATCCTACAATGAGCAGTTCTTC. Variable domain in full (rest from reference TRBV5-4 and TRBJ2-1): ETGVTQSPTHLIKTRGQQVTLRCSSQSGHNTVSWYQQALGQGPQFIFQYYREEENGRGNFPPRFSGLQFPNYSSELNVNALELDDSALYLCASSPGRSYNEQFFGPGTRLTVL.

This clone was counted once. V and J are TRBV7-9 and TRBJ2-7, with a possible D match to TRBD2 (6 bases). V lost 3 bases, J lost 3 bases, and 15 bases lay in between. The CDR3 extends over 15 amino acids. Germline V gene data show CDR1 as SEHNR and CDR2 as FQNEAQ (reference sequence). CDR3 loop: CASSFGEAEHYEQYF. The CDR3 DNA sequence: TGTGCCAGCAGCTTTGGGGAGGCAGAACACTACGAGCAGTACTTC.

This clone was counted a single time. J is TRBJ2-1 and V is TRBV6-5, with 8 bases matching TRBD2. In germline, CDR1 is MNHEY, CDR2 SVGAGI. The CDR3 is made up of 16 amino acids. Losses at the gene ends were 2 bases for V and 4 bases for J; bases not matched to a gene: 7. CDR3 in amino acids: CASSYSTSGPYNEQFF. The CDR3 coding sequence is TGTGCCAGCAGTTACAGCACTAGCGGACCGTACAATGAGCAGTTCTTC.

A word on this clone: At the DNA level, this CDR3 is encoded by other sequences in the same sample as well. This sequence joins TRBV7-9 and TRBJ2-1; D is unresolved. The CDR3 sequence is 12 residues long. V lost 5 bases and J lost 6, with 8 bases in between. Germline values: CDR1 SEHNR, CDR2 FQNEAQ (reference sequence). In DNA, the CDR3 is TGTGCCAGCAGCCCCCCGGTCAATGAGCAGTTCTTC. Translation: CASSPPVNEQFF. The full variable domain, rest sourced from reference TRBV7-9 and TRBJ2-1, is DTGVSQNPRHKITKRGQNVTFRCDPISEHNRLYWYRQTLGQGPEFLTYFQNEAQLEKSRLLSDRFSAERPKGSFSTLEIQRTEQGDSAMYLCASSPPVNEQFFGPGTRLTVL.

This clone was seen more than once but under ten times. J is TRBJ1-2 and V is TRBV30, with 7 positions matching TRBD1. This CDR3 has 14 amino acids. The junction had 5 bases not matched to a gene; V was cut back by 2 bases and J by 2 bases. Germline CDR1 and CDR2: GTSNPN and SVGIG (reference sequence). The chain's CDR3 is CAWSWGRGNYGYTF. CDR3 sequence (DNA): TGTGCCTGGAGTTGGGGCAGGGGGAACTATGGCTACACCTTC.

This clone was seen once. V is TRBV29-1 and J is TRBJ1-2; the D is unclear. Germline CDR1 SQVTM, CDR2 ANQGSEA. V lost 4 bases to trimming and J lost 0 bases, with 21 bases between them. This CDR3 region has 17 residues. The CDR3 coding sequence is TGCAGCGTTGCTGATACGGAGGCAGCCAAGACTAACTATGGCTACACCTTC. Translation gives CSVADTEAAKTNYGYTF.

This clone appeared once. The chain recombines TRBV28 with TRBJ2-7; 8 bases fit TRBD2. This CDR3 region has 13 residues. CDR1 and CDR2 from the germline V gene are MDHEN and SYDVKM. The V and J ends lost 5 bases and 3 bases, in that order; junction bases with no gene match: 3. In DNA form, the CDR3 reads TGTGCCAGCAGTACCCGGGGGGGCTACGAGCAGTACTTC. It codes for CASSTRGGYEQYF.

The sample holds one count of this clone. This chain links TRBV28 with TRBJ1-5; D perhaps matches TRBD1 (6 bases). The germline V gene has CDR1 MDHEN and CDR2 SYDVKM. This CDR3 comprises 17 residues. V was pared by 5 bases and J by 0 bases, with 17 bases between. DNA of the CDR3: TGTGCCAGCAGTACTCCGTCCGGGACACTTAGCAATCAGCCCCAGCATTTT. Translation gives CASSTPSGTLSNQPQHF.

The rearrangement joins TRBV6-6 to TRBJ2-2, with 7 bases fitting TRBD2. CDR1 and CDR2 (germline): MNHNY, SVGAGI (reference sequence). J was trimmed by 6 bases and V by 7 bases; bases with no gene match: 8. The CDR3 runs to 14 residues. The CDR3 DNA is TGTGCCAGCATTGGGAGGGTCAGCGCCGGGGAGCTGTTTTTT. Amino acid sequence: CASIGRVSAGELFF.

The chain uses TRBV7-8 and TRBJ2-1; D is undetermined. The CDR3 runs 15 residues. Trimming took off 5 bases at V and 0 bases at J, with 11 bases between the two ends. Germline V lookup: CDR1 SGHVS, CDR2 FQNEAQ. CDR3 sequence reads: CASSRTFSSYNEQFF. The CDR3 DNA is TGTGCCAGCAGCCGGACGTTTAGCTCCTACAATGAGCAGTTCTTC.

A word on this clone: The identical CDR3 is also encoded by other nucleotide sequences in the sample. V gene TRBV5-1 combines with J gene TRBJ2-7, with D possibly TRBD1 on 6 matching bases. CDR3 length: 15 amino acids. CDR1 and CDR2 (germline): SGHRS, YFSETQ. V was cut by 0 bases and J by 3 bases, with 13 bases left in between. The CDR3 DNA follows: TGCGCCAGCAGCTTGGGGCAGGGGAGAAACTACGAGCAGTACTTC. Protein sequence: CASSLGQGRNYEQYF.

The chain links TRBV19 to TRBJ1-5; a possible D gene is TRBD1 (5 bases). CDR3 size: 11 residues. The ends were cut back, 5 bases at V and 9 bases at J, with 8 bases in the middle. CDR1 and CDR2 (germline): LNHDA, SQIVND (reference sequence). The CDR3 nucleotides read TGTGCCAGTAGTGGGGGGGTGCCCCAGCATTTT. Amino acids: CASSGGVPQHF. The full variable domain, its missing parts supplied by reference TRBV19 and TRBJ1-5, is DGGITQSPKYLFRKEGQNVTLSCEQNLNHDAMYWYRQDPGQGLRLIYYSQIVNDFQKGDIAEGYSVSREKKESFPLTVTSAQKNPTAFYLCASSGGVPQHFGDGTRLSIL.

The rearrangement uses TRBV7-9 and TRBJ1-2, with D unclear. The CDR3 loop spans 14 amino acids. The V gene lost 1 base and the J gene lost 4 bases, with 10 bases spanning the gap. Germline lookup yields CDR1 SEHNR and CDR2 FQNEAQ (reference sequence). The CDR3 sequence is CASSLGRIPYGYTF. The CDR3 DNA is TGTGCCAGCAGCTTAGGACGGATCCCCTATGGCTACACCTTC.

V usage is TRBV27 and J usage is TRBJ2-7; 8 nucleotides line up with TRBD1. Germline loops: CDR1 MNHEY, CDR2 SMNVEV (reference sequence). This CDR3 spans 17 amino acids. V trimming: 4 bases; J trimming: 0 bases; junction bases outside the gene matches: 11. The CDR3 here is CASSSSSGQVTSYEQYF. DNA of the CDR3: TGTGCCAGCAGTTCCTCCTCGGGACAGGTAACCTCCTACGAGCAGTACTTC.

The genes are TRBV27 and TRBJ1-4; unclear D gene. The CDR3 covers 15 residues. Trimming left V 2 bases short and J 4 bases short, with 11 bases between. Germline CDR1 and CDR2: MNHEY and SMNVEV (reference sequence). CDR3: CASSLTVRSNEKLFF. The CDR3, as DNA: TGTGCCAGCAGTTTAACGGTCAGGAGTAATGAAAAACTGTTTTTT.

Worth noting for this clone: Other DNA sequences of this sample code for an identical CDR3. The chain couples TRBV27 to TRBJ2-5; D unclear. CDR1 is MNHEY, CDR2 SMNVEV, per germline (reference sequence). CDR3 length: 11 amino acids. The V and J ends lost 2 bases and 2 bases respectively, with 0 bases between them. The CDR3 sequence: CASSLQETQYF. The CDR3 DNA reads as TGTGCCAGCAGTTTACAAGAGACCCAGTACTTC.

Concerning this clone itself: Distinct nucleotide sequences in the sample also encode this CDR3. J is TRBJ2-7 and V is TRBV7-9; 11 bases agree with TRBD2. The junction had 5 bases not matched to a gene; V was cut back by 5 bases and J by 2 bases. The germline CDR1 and CDR2 sequences are SEHNR and FQNEAQ (reference sequence). The CDR3 runs 15 residues. CDR3 in amino acids: CASSPLAGGPYEQYF. The CDR3 DNA reads TGTGCCAGCAGCCCTCTAGCGGGAGGACCCTACGAGCAGTACTTC.